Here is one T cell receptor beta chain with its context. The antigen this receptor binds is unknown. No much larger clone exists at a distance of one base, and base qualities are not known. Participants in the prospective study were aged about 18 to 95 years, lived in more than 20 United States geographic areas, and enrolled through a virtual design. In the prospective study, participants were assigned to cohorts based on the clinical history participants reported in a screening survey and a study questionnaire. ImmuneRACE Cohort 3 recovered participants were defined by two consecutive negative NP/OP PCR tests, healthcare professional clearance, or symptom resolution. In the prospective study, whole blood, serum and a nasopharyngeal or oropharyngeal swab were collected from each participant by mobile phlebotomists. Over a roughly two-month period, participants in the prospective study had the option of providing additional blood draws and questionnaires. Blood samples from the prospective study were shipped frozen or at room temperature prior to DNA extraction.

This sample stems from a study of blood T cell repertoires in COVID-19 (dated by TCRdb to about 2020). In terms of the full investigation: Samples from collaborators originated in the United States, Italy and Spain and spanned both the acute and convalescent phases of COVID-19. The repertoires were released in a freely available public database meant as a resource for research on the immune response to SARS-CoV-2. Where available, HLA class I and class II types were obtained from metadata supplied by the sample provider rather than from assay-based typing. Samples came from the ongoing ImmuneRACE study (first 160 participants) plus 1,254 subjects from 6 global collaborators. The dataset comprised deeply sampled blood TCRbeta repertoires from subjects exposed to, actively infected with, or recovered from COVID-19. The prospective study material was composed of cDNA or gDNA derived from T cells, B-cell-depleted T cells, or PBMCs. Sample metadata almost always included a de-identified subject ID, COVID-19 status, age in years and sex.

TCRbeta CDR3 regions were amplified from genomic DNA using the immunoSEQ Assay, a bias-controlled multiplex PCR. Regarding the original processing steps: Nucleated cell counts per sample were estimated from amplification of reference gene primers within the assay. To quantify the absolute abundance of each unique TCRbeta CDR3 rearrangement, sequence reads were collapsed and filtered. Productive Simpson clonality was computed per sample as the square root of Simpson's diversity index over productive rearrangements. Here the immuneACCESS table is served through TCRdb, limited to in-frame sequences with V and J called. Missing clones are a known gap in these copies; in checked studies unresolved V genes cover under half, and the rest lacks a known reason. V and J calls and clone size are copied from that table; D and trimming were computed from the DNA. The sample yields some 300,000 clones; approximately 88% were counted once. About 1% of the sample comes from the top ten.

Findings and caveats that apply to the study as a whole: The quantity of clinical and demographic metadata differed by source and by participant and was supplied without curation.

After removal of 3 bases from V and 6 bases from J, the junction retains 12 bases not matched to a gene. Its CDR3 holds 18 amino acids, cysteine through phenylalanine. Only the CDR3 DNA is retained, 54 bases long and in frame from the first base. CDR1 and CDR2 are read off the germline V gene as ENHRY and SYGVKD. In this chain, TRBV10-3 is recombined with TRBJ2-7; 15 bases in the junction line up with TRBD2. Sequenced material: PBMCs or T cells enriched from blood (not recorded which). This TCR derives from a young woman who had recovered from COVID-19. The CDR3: CAISDRTSGRALVGEQYF. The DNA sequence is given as TGTGCCATCAGTGACCGGACTAGCGGGAGGGCCCTCGTCGGCGAGCAGTACTTC.